This T cell receptor (beta chain) was captured by sequencing in a study of T cells in Graves' hyperthyroidism and ophthalmopathy. This clonotype was picked up many times. Amplification of TCR beta CDR3 regions used RNA as the template. The primer set for the first-round RT-PCR of the TCR CDR3 was HTBI. Each CDR3 protein gets one entry after TCRdb re-called the multiplex PCR reads with MiXCR. The sample lists about 290,000 distinct CDR3 sequences, roughly 15% seen once, with around 34% in the top ten. CDR3 size: 15 residues. Germline V gene data show CDR1 as SQVTM and CDR2 as ANQGSEA. V lost 6 bases, J lost 4 bases, and 19 bases lay in between.

The sequenced sample consisted of blood. The gene calls are TRBV29-1 and TRBJ2-1; either TRBD1 or TRBD2 may fit D (6 bases each). The sequence was collected from a man aged 30-40 years with Graves' hyperthyroidism. The DNA of the CDR3 is TGCAGCGTGGCGGGTGGAGGGGGATTATACAATGAGCAGTTCTTC. This encodes CSVAGGGGLYNEQFF.